This T cell receptor (beta chain) was sequenced during a study of T-cell memory formation after mild COVID-19. In this sample, this clonotype turned up a few times. TCRdb reprocessed the 5' RACE reads via MiXCR and lists one record per CDR3 protein. This repertoire shows roughly 190,000 distinct CDR3 sequences, approximately 20% found once; its top ten account for 2.4%. V shed 5 bases and J 7 bases; nucleotides not matched to a gene: 6. CDR3 size: 13 residues. Germline CDR1 and CDR2: MNHEY and SVGAGI. This TCR derives from an adult woman who had mild COVID-19 (a few samples of this study predate the infection). Cell type and time point are not known. The chain recombines TRBV6-5 with TRBJ1-1, with 8 nucleotides matching TRBD1. Sequenced sample: PBMCs or a T cell subset sorted from them (not recorded which). CDR3 nucleotide sequence: TGTGCCAGCAGTAAACCTGGGACAGGTGAAGCTTTCTTT. Translating gives CASSKPGTGEAFF.